These T cell receptor beta chains were read from a single sample in a study of CD8 T cells in Susac syndrome. TCRdb itself ran the immunoSEQ multiplex PCR reads through MiXCR, one entry per CDR3 protein. The sample holds 100,000 to 150,000 distinct CDR3 sequences, more than 80% seen once. Sequenced: CD8+ T cells from PBMCs. These receptors came from a human donor with multiple sclerosis. Each CDR3 is given with its conserved first and last residue. Fields, in order: J gene, clone size, D gene, V gene, CDR3 DNA, CDR3 protein. A D gene is named only where the DNA matches it firmly. Only part of the rows carry a size: once, few, many, or a class if the clone is expanded.

J: TRBJ2-3; size: NA; D: TRBD1; V: TRBV12-3/TRBV12-4; DNA: TGTGCCAGCAGTCCGGGACAGGCTAGCACAGATACGCAGTATTTT; CDR3: CASSPGQASTDTQYF
J: TRBJ2-3; size: once; D: NA; V: TRBV29-1; DNA: TGCAGCATCCGAAAGGTCGGGACCCCAGATACGCAGTATTTT; CDR3: CSIRKVGTPDTQYF
J: TRBJ1-5; size: once; D: NA; V: TRBV6-5; DNA: TGTGCCAGCAGTTATCGCGGGAATCAGCCCCAGCATTTT; CDR3: CASSYRGNQPQHF
J: TRBJ1-1; size: NA; D: NA; V: TRBV6-5; DNA: TGTGCCAGCAGTACATCCTGGGGGGGCTATGAAGCTTTCTTT; CDR3: CASSTSWGGYEAFF
J: TRBJ1-1; size: NA; D: NA; V: TRBV29-1; DNA: TGCAGCCCCAATCCGGCGACGAACACTGAAGCTTTCTTT; CDR3: CSPNPATNTEAFF
J: TRBJ2-7; size: NA; D: NA; V: TRBV20-1; DNA: TGCAGTGCTAACCCCTACGAGCAGTACTTC; CDR3: CSANPYEQYF
J: TRBJ2-2; size: NA; D: NA; V: TRBV7-9; DNA: TGTGCCAGCAGCCCGAGGGAGAGATCGGTACTGAACACCGGGGAGCTGTTTTTT; CDR3: CASSPRERSVLNTGELFF
J: TRBJ1-1; size: NA; D: NA; V: TRBV12-3/TRBV12-4; DNA: TGTGCCAGCAGTCCCCCTTCCGGGGGGCATACTGAAGCTTTCTTT; CDR3: CASSPPSGGHTEAFF
J: TRBJ1-1; size: once; D: NA; V: TRBV27; DNA: TGTGCCAGCAGTTTATTAGGGAGCGCCACTGAAGCTTTCTTT; CDR3: CASSLLGSATEAFF
J: TRBJ2-7; size: NA; D: TRBD1; V: TRBV18; DNA: TGTGCCAGCTCACCAAGGGACAGGCGGTTGTGGGAGCAGTACTTC; CDR3: CASSPRDRRLWEQYF
J: TRBJ2-3; size: NA; D: TRBD2; V: TRBV11-2; DNA: TGTGCCAGCAGCTTAGGGCGGGGGATAGATACGCAGTATTTT; CDR3: CASSLGRGIDTQYF
J: TRBJ2-7; size: NA; D: NA; V: TRBV27; DNA: TGTGCCAGCAGTTTTGGGGGATTGGGCGAGCAGTACTTC; CDR3: CASSFGGLGEQYF
J: TRBJ2-3; size: NA; D: NA; V: TRBV5-1; DNA: TGCGCCAGCAGCCCGGAGGAGGCGGACACAGATACGCAGTATTTT; CDR3: CASSPEEADTDTQYF
J: TRBJ2-1; size: NA; D: NA; V: TRBV5-1; DNA: TGCGCCAGCAGCTTGGGGTTCTTAGGGACAGTAGCGCGGGGTGAGCAGTTCTTC; CDR3: CASSLGFLGTVARGEQFF
J: TRBJ2-7; size: once; D: TRBD1; V: TRBV2; DNA: TGTGCCAGCCATGATCAGGGACAGGGGCTTTGGGAGCAGTACTTC; CDR3: CASHDQGQGLWEQYF
J: TRBJ1-1; size: NA; D: NA; V: TRBV12-5; DNA: TGTGCTACCCGGCCAGGGAACACTGAAGCTTTCTTT; CDR3: CATRPGNTEAFF
J: TRBJ2-5; size: NA; D: TRBD2; V: TRBV14; DNA: TGTGCCAGCAGCCGTTTCGGGGGGGGGCAAGAGACCCAGTACTTC; CDR3: CASSRFGGGQETQYF
J: TRBJ1-3; size: NA; D: TRBD1; V: TRBV5-1; DNA: TGCGCCAGCAGCTTCCCGGGACAGACTGGAAACACCATATATTTT; CDR3: CASSFPGQTGNTIYF
J: TRBJ1-5; size: NA; D: NA; V: TRBV27; DNA: TGTGCCAGCAGTTTATGGGACAATCAGCCCCAGCATTTT; CDR3: CASSLWDNQPQHF
J: TRBJ2-1; size: once; D: NA; V: TRBV24-1; DNA: TGTGCCACCAGTGTGTACGGAGGCCGCTACAATGAGCAGTTCTTC; CDR3: CATSVYGGRYNEQFF
J: TRBJ1-1; size: NA; D: NA; V: TRBV11-3; DNA: TGTGCCAGCAGCTCCAGGAACACTGAAGCTTTCTTT; CDR3: CASSSRNTEAFF
J: TRBJ2-2; size: NA; D: NA; V: TRBV10-3; DNA: TGTGCCACCTATGCGGGGGCCCGCACCGGGGAGCTGTTTTTT; CDR3: CATYAGARTGELFF
J: TRBJ2-1; size: NA; D: TRBD2; V: TRBV24-1; DNA: TGTGCCACCAGTGAATATAGCGGGAGGAACTACAATGAGCAGTTCTTC; CDR3: CATSEYSGRNYNEQFF